The 7 T cell receptor beta chains reported below all come from one sample, sequenced in a study of shared T cell receptors in the human thymus. Some clones are missing from TCRdb's copy, which holds only in-frame ones; the method was immunoSEQ multiplex PCR. Of 550,000 to 800,000 clones in the sample, 80% to 90% are singletons; the top ten hold 0.0095% to 0.013%. The same sample was also used in a study of human thymus T cells.

Sequencing input: thymocytes. The receptors come from a girl less than two years old with a congenital heart defect.

V usage is TRBV15 and J usage is TRBJ1-2; D is possibly TRBD1 (6 bases). This CDR3 has 18 residues. V lost 3 bases and J 0 bases, leaving 20 bases between the germline ends. CDR1 and CDR2 from the germline V gene are LNHNV and YYDKDF (reference sequence). CDR3: CATSSRGEGGVPNYGYTF. In DNA, the CDR3 is TGTGCCACCAGCAGTAGAGGGGAGGGGGGTGTCCCTAACTATGGCTACACCTTC.

This chain connects TRBV25-1 to TRBJ2-5; 11 nucleotides match TRBD1. V dropped 7 bases and J dropped 1; count of bases not matched to a gene: 8. Germline-derived CDR1 and CDR2 are MGHDK and SYGVNS. This CDR3 contains 16 residues. The CDR3 here is CASTWGGTGGQETQYF. CDR3 DNA sequence: TGTGCCAGCACCTGGGGGGGGACAGGGGGCCAAGAGACCCAGTACTTC.

This clone was found a few times. This rearrangement joins TRBV18 to TRBJ1-4; 7 nucleotides match TRBD1. The germline CDR1 and CDR2 sequences are KGHSH and LQKENI. The CDR3 is 19 residues long. J gave up 0 bases and V 3 bases, and 13 bases lay outside the gene matches. The CDR3 loop reads CASSPSIDRETSTNEKLFF. The CDR3 nucleotides read TGTGCCAGCTCACCCTCAATTGACAGGGAGACTTCAACTAATGAAAAACTGTTTTTT.

The V call is TRBV18, the J call TRBJ2-3, with TRBD1 as a possible D gene (6 bases). This CDR3 is built from 18 residues. Germline V lookup: CDR1 KGHSH, CDR2 LQKENI. V was clipped by 6 bases and J by 6 bases, with 28 bases between them. The CDR3 nucleotides are TGTGCCAGCTCGCCGGATACCAGGGACACTCCGGACGGGGATACGCAGTATTTT. Translated, it gives CASSPDTRDTPDGDTQYF.

V is TRBV18 and J is TRBJ2-6; 8 bases match TRBD1. The CDR3 runs to 20 residues. Germline V gene sequence: CDR1 KGHSH, CDR2 LQKENI. V trimming: 6 bases; J trimming: 0 bases; junction bases outside the gene matches: 16. The CDR3 sequence: CASSRTGRTSAHSGANVLTF. The CDR3 DNA follows: TGTGCCAGCTCGCGGACAGGGAGGACCTCGGCACACTCTGGGGCCAACGTCCTGACTTTC.

The chain recombines TRBV15 with TRBJ1-5; 9 bases are a match to TRBD1. V lost 2 bases to trimming and J lost 4 bases; unmatched junction nucleotides: 6. Per the germline V gene, CDR1 is LNHNV and CDR2 is YYDKDF (reference sequence). The CDR3 loop spans 16 amino acids. The CDR3 nucleotides are TGTGCCACCAGCAGAATTCGGGACAGGGAAAATCAGCCCCAGCATTTT. This translates into CATSRIRDRENQPQHF.

The chain joins TRBV30 to TRBJ2-5; D may be TRBD2 (7 bases). The CDR3 runs to 14 residues. Germline V gene lookup returns CDR1 GTSNPN and CDR2 SVGIG (reference sequence). With 5 bases removed from V and 2 bases from J, the gap between germline ends came to 15 bases. The CDR3 DNA reads as TGTGCCTGGGGGGGGGCGGTCAGGCAAGAGACCCAGTACTTC. The encoded protein is CAWGGAVRQETQYF.